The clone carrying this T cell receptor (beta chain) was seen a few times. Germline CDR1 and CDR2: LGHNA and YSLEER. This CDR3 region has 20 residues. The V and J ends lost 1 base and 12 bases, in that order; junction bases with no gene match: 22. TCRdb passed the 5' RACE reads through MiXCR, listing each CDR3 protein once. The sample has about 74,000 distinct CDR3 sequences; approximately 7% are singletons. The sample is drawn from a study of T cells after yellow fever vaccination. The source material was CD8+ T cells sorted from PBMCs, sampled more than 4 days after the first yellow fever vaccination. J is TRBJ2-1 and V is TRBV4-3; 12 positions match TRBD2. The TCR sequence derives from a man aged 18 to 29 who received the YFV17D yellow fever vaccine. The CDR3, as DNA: TGCGCCAGCAGCCAAGTTTTGGGCCGCCCTGGGGTAGGACTAGCGGGGACGCAGTTCTTC. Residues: CASSQVLGRPGVGLAGTQFF.